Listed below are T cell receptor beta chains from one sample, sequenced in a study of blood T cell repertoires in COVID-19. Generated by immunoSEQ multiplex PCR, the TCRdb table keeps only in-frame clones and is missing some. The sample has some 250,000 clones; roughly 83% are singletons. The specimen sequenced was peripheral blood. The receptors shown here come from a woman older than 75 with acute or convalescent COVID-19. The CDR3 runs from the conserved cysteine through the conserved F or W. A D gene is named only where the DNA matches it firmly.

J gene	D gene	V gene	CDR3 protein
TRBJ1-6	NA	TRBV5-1	CASSARDTDNSPLHF
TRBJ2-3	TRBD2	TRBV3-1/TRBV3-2	CASSRSAGGTSTDTQYF
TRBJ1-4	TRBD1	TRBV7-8	CASSFTDRGEKLFF
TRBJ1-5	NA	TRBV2	CASSGRGRINQPQHF
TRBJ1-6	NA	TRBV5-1	CASSLGGQNSPLHF
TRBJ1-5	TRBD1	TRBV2	CASSRDRLSNQPQHF
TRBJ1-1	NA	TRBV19	CASSIYGGVYTEAFF
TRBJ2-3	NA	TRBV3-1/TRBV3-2	CASSQVLGGPSTDTQYF
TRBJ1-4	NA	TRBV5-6	CASSMDSGATNEKLFF
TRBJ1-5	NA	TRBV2	CASSGGGSNQPQHF
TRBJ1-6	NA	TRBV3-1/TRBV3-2	CASNLRSGNSSPLHF
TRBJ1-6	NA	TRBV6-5	CASSYEQHSPLHF
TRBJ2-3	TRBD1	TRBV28	CASSRTGDTTDTQYF
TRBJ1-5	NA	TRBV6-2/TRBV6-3	CASSYSQGGNQPQHF
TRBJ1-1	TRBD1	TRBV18	CASSGQGNTEAFF
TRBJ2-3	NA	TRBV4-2	CASSQEGGTRTDTQYF